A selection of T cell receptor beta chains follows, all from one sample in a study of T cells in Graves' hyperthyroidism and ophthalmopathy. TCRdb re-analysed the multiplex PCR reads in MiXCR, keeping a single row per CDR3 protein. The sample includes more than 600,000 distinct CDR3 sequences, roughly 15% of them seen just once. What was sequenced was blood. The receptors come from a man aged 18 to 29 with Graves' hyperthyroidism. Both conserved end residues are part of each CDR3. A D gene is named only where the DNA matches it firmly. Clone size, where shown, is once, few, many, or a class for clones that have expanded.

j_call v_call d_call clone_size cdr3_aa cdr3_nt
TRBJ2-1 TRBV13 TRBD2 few CASSLKGAGGPDEQFF TGTGCCAGCAGCTTGAAGGGAGCGGGAGGGCCCGATGAGCAGTTCTTC
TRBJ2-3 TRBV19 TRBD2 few CASSISAGGTDTQYF TGTGCCAGTAGTATCTCTGCGGGGGGCACAGATACGCAGTATTTT
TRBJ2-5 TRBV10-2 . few CASSEISAAEETQYF TGCGCCAGCAGTGAAATTTCCGCAGCCGAAGAGACCCAGTACTTC
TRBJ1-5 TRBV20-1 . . CSARAVLNQPQHF TGCAGTGCTAGAGCAGTCCTAAATCAGCCCCAGCATTTT
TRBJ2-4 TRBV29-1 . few CSVQQGGNIQYF TGCAGCGTTCAGCAAGGGGGAAACATTCAGTACTTC
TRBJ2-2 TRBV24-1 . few CATSLRLDLIGELFF TGTGCCACCAGTCTGAGACTAGATTTAATCGGGGAGCTGTTTTTT
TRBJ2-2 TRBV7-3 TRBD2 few CASSPRAGVSHGELFF TGTGCCAGCAGCCCCCGAGCGGGAGTGAGTCACGGGGAGCTGTTTTTT
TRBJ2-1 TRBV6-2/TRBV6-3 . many CASREQGENEQFF TGTGCCAGCCGCGAACAGGGAGAGAATGAGCAGTTCTTC
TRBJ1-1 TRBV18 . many CASSPSINTEAFF TGTGCCAGCTCACCCAGCATTAACACTGAAGCTTTCTTT
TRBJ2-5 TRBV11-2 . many CASSLTSQETQYF TGTGCCAGCAGCTTAACTAGTCAGGAGACCCAGTACTTC
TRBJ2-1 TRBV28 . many CASSFVNEQFF TGTGCCAGCAGTTTTGTCAATGAGCAGTTCTTC
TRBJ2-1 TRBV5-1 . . CASSYTSGRGEQFF TGCGCCAGCAGCTACACAAGTGGTCGGGGTGAGCAGTTCTTC